This T cell receptor (beta chain) emerged from a study of T cell repertoires in cytomegalovirus infection. On the study more broadly: CMV infection together with matching HLA type was indicated by public TCR beta signatures.

Note on this clonotype: Antigen specificity is unknown.

Study results and limitations: Frequencies of public TCR beta families were cumulated, and this identified carriers of CMV plus the relevant HLA.

The CDR3 loop spans 16 amino acids. CDR1 and CDR2 from the germline V gene are SGHVS and FNYEAQ. Trimming cost V 5 bases and J 3 bases; bases outside gene matches: 8. TCRdb used MiXCR to reprocess the reads, holding one entry per CDR3 protein. The sample shows 180,000 or so distinct CDR3 sequences, 15% to 20% of them seen only once. The clonotype was recovered from a human donor in good health (CMV status not recorded). Some clones in this sample may be carry-over from other donors' samples. The source material was CD8+ T cells from PBMCs. The chain has TRBV7-6 and TRBJ2-3; TRBD2 matches 10 bases. CDR3 loop: CASSQELAGPTDTQYF. The CDR3 DNA is TGTGCCAGCAGCCAGGAACTAGCGGGACCAACAGATACGCAGTATTTT.